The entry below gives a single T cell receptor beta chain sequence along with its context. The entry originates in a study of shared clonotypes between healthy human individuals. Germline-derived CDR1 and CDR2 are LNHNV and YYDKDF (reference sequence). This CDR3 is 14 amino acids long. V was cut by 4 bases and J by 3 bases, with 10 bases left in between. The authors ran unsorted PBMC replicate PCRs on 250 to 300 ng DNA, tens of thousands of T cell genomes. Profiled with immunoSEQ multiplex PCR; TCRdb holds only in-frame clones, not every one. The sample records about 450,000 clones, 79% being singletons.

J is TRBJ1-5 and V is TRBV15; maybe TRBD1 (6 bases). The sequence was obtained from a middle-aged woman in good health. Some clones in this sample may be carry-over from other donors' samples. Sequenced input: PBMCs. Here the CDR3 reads CATSIRGPNQPQHF. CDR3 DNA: TGTGCCACCAGCATACGGGGGCCCAATCAGCCCCAGCATTTT.